These T cell receptor beta chains were read from a single sample in a study of blood T cell repertoires in COVID-19. This table comes from immunoSEQ multiplex PCR, and its TCRdb copy is limited to in-frame clones, with some not included. The sample carries 55,000 to 70,000 clones, 80% to 90% recorded once. Sequencing was performed on peripheral blood. Receptor source: a woman between 18 and 29 years old with acute or convalescent COVID-19. CDR3s include the opening cysteine and the closing phenylalanine or tryptophan. Each record gives: J gene, clone size, D gene, V gene, CDR3 DNA, CDR3 protein. D genes are given only for firm matches. Size values are once, few and many counts, or a class for expanded clones, and some rows have none.

j_gene: TRBJ2-1
abundance: -
d_gene: -
v_gene: TRBV7-2
CDR3nt: TGTGCCAGCAGCTTAGTTGGGACTCCCCGTGTCCCTTCCTACAATGAGCAGTTCTTC
CDR3aa: CASSLVGTPRVPSYNEQFF

j_gene: TRBJ1-4
abundance: -
d_gene: -
v_gene: TRBV15
CDR3nt: TGTGCCACCAGCACCCACACATCAACTAATGAAAAACTGTTTTTT
CDR3aa: CATSTHTSTNEKLFF

j_gene: TRBJ2-5
abundance: -
d_gene: TRBD2
v_gene: TRBV5-4
CDR3nt: TGTGCCAGCAGCCCGGGACTAGCGGGGGCCTCCCGCCAAGAGACCCAGTACTTC
CDR3aa: CASSPGLAGASRQETQYF

j_gene: TRBJ2-3
abundance: -
d_gene: -
v_gene: TRBV3-1/TRBV3-2
CDR3nt: TGTGCCAGCAGCCCGGGGAGGTACACAGATACGCAGTATTTT
CDR3aa: CASSPGRYTDTQYF

j_gene: TRBJ2-3
abundance: -
d_gene: -
v_gene: TRBV4-1
CDR3nt: TGCGCCAGCAGCCCGGTCGGGGGGCGCACAGATACGCAGTATTTT
CDR3aa: CASSPVGGRTDTQYF

j_gene: TRBJ2-7
abundance: -
d_gene: -
v_gene: TRBV2
CDR3nt: TGTGCCAGCAGTGGAGGTCGGAGCTACGAGCAGTACTTC
CDR3aa: CASSGGRSYEQYF

j_gene: TRBJ1-1
abundance: -
d_gene: -
v_gene: TRBV19
CDR3nt: TGTGCCAGTACCCCAACCGGGACGGGAGGAGGCCGAACTGAAGCTTTCTTT
CDR3aa: CASTPTGTGGGRTEAFF

j_gene: TRBJ1-1
abundance: -
d_gene: -
v_gene: TRBV28
CDR3nt: TGTGCCAGCAGTCCAGGGAACACTGAAGCTTTCTTT
CDR3aa: CASSPGNTEAFF

j_gene: TRBJ1-4
abundance: -
d_gene: -
v_gene: TRBV27
CDR3nt: TGTGCCAGCAGTCCGAACAGGGCAACTAATGAAAAACTGTTTTTT
CDR3aa: CASSPNRATNEKLFF

j_gene: TRBJ2-3
abundance: few
d_gene: TRBD2
v_gene: TRBV30
CDR3nt: TGTGCCTGGAGTGTAGGACTAGCGGGAGGGGCAGATACGCAGTATTTT
CDR3aa: CAWSVGLAGGADTQYF

j_gene: TRBJ1-5
abundance: -
d_gene: TRBD1
v_gene: TRBV19
CDR3nt: TGTGCCAGTGCGGACAGGGGGCTGGGGCAGCCCCAGCATTTT
CDR3aa: CASADRGLGQPQHF

j_gene: TRBJ1-6
abundance: once
d_gene: TRBD1
v_gene: TRBV5-6
CDR3nt: TGTGCCAGCAGCTCCGGGACAGGGGTTTCACCCCTCCACTTT
CDR3aa: CASSSGTGVSPLHF

j_gene: TRBJ2-1
abundance: -
d_gene: TRBD2
v_gene: TRBV2
CDR3nt: TGTGCCAGCAGTGAAGAGGGAGGGGTATACAATGAGCAGTTCTTC
CDR3aa: CASSEEGGVYNEQFF

j_gene: TRBJ2-1
abundance: once
d_gene: -
v_gene: TRBV23-1
CDR3nt: TGCGCCAGCAGTCGGGGGGGCGTCAGCAATGAGCAGTTCTTC
CDR3aa: CASSRGGVSNEQFF

j_gene: TRBJ1-5
abundance: -
d_gene: -
v_gene: TRBV28
CDR3nt: TGTGCCAGCAGACTCGGGACTCCGGGACAGCCCCAGCATTTT
CDR3aa: CASRLGTPGQPQHF

j_gene: TRBJ1-4
abundance: -
d_gene: TRBD1
v_gene: TRBV18
CDR3nt: TGTGCCAGCTCACAGGGGGCCTTTAATGAAAAACTGTTTTTT
CDR3aa: CASSQGAFNEKLFF

j_gene: TRBJ2-6
abundance: -
d_gene: -
v_gene: TRBV5-1
CDR3nt: TGCGCCAGCAGCCGTAGCGGAAACTCTGGGGCCAACGTCCTGACTTTC
CDR3aa: CASSRSGNSGANVLTF

j_gene: TRBJ2-7
abundance: -
d_gene: -
v_gene: TRBV4-3
CDR3nt: TGCGCCAGCAGCCAAGAGAACGACTTCTCCTACGAGCAGTACTTC
CDR3aa: CASSQENDFSYEQYF

j_gene: TRBJ2-1
abundance: -
d_gene: TRBD2
v_gene: TRBV5-1
CDR3nt: TGCGCCAGCAGTTGGACTAGCGCGAGCTCCTACAATGAGCAGTTCTTC
CDR3aa: CASSWTSASSYNEQFF

j_gene: TRBJ1-2
abundance: -
d_gene: -
v_gene: TRBV10-3
CDR3nt: TGTGCCATCAGTGAGGGCAGTGTTGTCCCCGCGGGGTCTTATGGCTACACCTTC
CDR3aa: CAISEGSVVPAGSYGYTF

j_gene: TRBJ1-6
abundance: -
d_gene: TRBD1
v_gene: TRBV18
CDR3nt: TGTGCCAGCTCACCGGGGACAGGTGATAATTCACCCCTCCACTTT
CDR3aa: CASSPGTGDNSPLHF

j_gene: TRBJ2-7
abundance: -
d_gene: -
v_gene: TRBV10-2
CDR3nt: TGCGCCAGCAGTGAGTCCGGGGATGGGCAGTACTTC
CDR3aa: CASSESGDGQYF

j_gene: TRBJ2-5
abundance: -
d_gene: -
v_gene: TRBV5-4
CDR3nt: TGTGCCAGCAGCCCCGACAGCCTTATGGAGACCCAGTACTTC
CDR3aa: CASSPDSLMETQYF

j_gene: TRBJ1-5
abundance: once
d_gene: -
v_gene: TRBV4-1
CDR3nt: TGCGCCAGCAGCCAAGATTGGGGGGGCAATCAGCCCCAGCATTTT
CDR3aa: CASSQDWGGNQPQHF

j_gene: TRBJ1-6
abundance: -
d_gene: -
v_gene: TRBV7-8
CDR3nt: TGTGCCAGCAGCGCGGCCAGGGCTAATTCACCCCTCCACTTT
CDR3aa: CASSAARANSPLHF

j_gene: TRBJ2-2
abundance: -
d_gene: -
v_gene: TRBV5-1
CDR3nt: TGCGCCAGCAGGGCGGGGACAGCGAACACCGGGGAGCTGTTTTTT
CDR3aa: CASRAGTANTGELFF

j_gene: TRBJ2-7
abundance: -
d_gene: TRBD1
v_gene: TRBV28
CDR3nt: TGTGCCAGCACTGGACCGGGACAGCTAAACTACGAGCAGTACTTC
CDR3aa: CASTGPGQLNYEQYF

j_gene: TRBJ2-3
abundance: -
d_gene: TRBD2
v_gene: TRBV4-3
CDR3nt: TGCGCCAGCAGCCAAGATCCCCTAGCGGGAAGCCTGGGAGATACGCAGTATTTT
CDR3aa: CASSQDPLAGSLGDTQYF

j_gene: TRBJ2-1
abundance: -
d_gene: -
v_gene: TRBV13
CDR3nt: TGTGCCAGCAGCTTAGGGAGCGGCTTGGGCAATGAGCAGTTCTTC
CDR3aa: CASSLGSGLGNEQFF

j_gene: TRBJ2-1
abundance: -
d_gene: TRBD2
v_gene: TRBV14
CDR3nt: TGTGCCAGCAGCCAAGGCAGGACTGGACTAGTTGACACCCACAATGAGCAGTTCTTC
CDR3aa: CASSQGRTGLVDTHNEQFF

j_gene: TRBJ1-2
abundance: -
d_gene: -
v_gene: TRBV19
CDR3nt: TGTGCCAGTAGGCTGACAGGAGCTAACTATGGCTACACCTTC
CDR3aa: CASRLTGANYGYTF

j_gene: TRBJ2-1
abundance: -
d_gene: TRBD1
v_gene: TRBV24-1
CDR3nt: TGTGCCACCGACTCCGGGACAGGGTTTAGTGAGCAGTTCTTC
CDR3aa: CATDSGTGFSEQFF

j_gene: TRBJ1-4
abundance: -
d_gene: TRBD1
v_gene: TRBV6-5
CDR3nt: TGTGCCAGCAGATTGGGACAGGGAAATGAAAAACTGTTTTTT
CDR3aa: CASRLGQGNEKLFF

j_gene: TRBJ2-3
abundance: once
d_gene: -
v_gene: TRBV19
CDR3nt: TGTGCCTCTACGGCGGGATTACCAGATACGCAGTATTTT
CDR3aa: CASTAGLPDTQYF

j_gene: TRBJ1-6
abundance: few
d_gene: -
v_gene: TRBV5-4
CDR3nt: TGTGCCAGCAGCTTGCGGGGGGGTAATTCACCCCTCCACTTT
CDR3aa: CASSLRGGNSPLHF

j_gene: TRBJ1-1
abundance: -
d_gene: -
v_gene: TRBV5-1
CDR3nt: TGCGCCAGCAGCTTGTCAAAACCAGGGACTGAAGCTTTCTTT
CDR3aa: CASSLSKPGTEAFF

j_gene: TRBJ1-3
abundance: -
d_gene: -
v_gene: TRBV19
CDR3nt: TGTGCCAGTAGTATTGGTCACACCTCTGGAAACACCATATATTTT
CDR3aa: CASSIGHTSGNTIYF

j_gene: TRBJ2-2
abundance: -
d_gene: -
v_gene: TRBV12-3/TRBV12-4
CDR3nt: TGTGCCAGCAGTCCAAGACAGACCGGGGAGCTGTTTTTT
CDR3aa: CASSPRQTGELFF

j_gene: TRBJ2-1
abundance: -
d_gene: TRBD2
v_gene: TRBV7-2
CDR3nt: TGTGCCAGCAGCGCACGTAGCGGGAGTGGTTCATTGGAGTTCTTC
CDR3aa: CASSARSGSGSLEFF

j_gene: TRBJ2-1
abundance: -
d_gene: -
v_gene: TRBV3-1/TRBV3-2
CDR3nt: TGTGCCAGCAGCCCAGACGGCGAAGCGGAGTACAATGAGCAGTTCTTC
CDR3aa: CASSPDGEAEYNEQFF

j_gene: TRBJ2-7
abundance: -
d_gene: -
v_gene: TRBV28
CDR3nt: TGTGCCAGCAAACCACCTGGAGCGACGGTCCGGGTCCACGAGCAGTACTTC
CDR3aa: CASKPPGATVRVHEQYF

j_gene: TRBJ1-4
abundance: -
d_gene: TRBD1
v_gene: TRBV15
CDR3nt: TGTGCCACCAGCAGAGACAGGGGGGATGAAAAACTGTTTTTT
CDR3aa: CATSRDRGDEKLFF

j_gene: TRBJ1-5
abundance: -
d_gene: TRBD1
v_gene: TRBV2
CDR3nt: TGTGCCAGCAGGCTCGGACAGGGTCTGTTTGAGCCCCAGCATTTT
CDR3aa: CASRLGQGLFEPQHF

j_gene: TRBJ1-4
abundance: -
d_gene: TRBD1
v_gene: TRBV18
CDR3nt: TGTGCCAGCTCACCCCGGACAGGCTCTAATGAAAAACTGTTTTTT
CDR3aa: CASSPRTGSNEKLFF

j_gene: TRBJ2-3
abundance: -
d_gene: -
v_gene: TRBV27
CDR3nt: TGTGCCAGCAGCCCAGGGTCTGGAAGCACAGATACGCAGTATTTT
CDR3aa: CASSPGSGSTDTQYF

j_gene: TRBJ2-1
abundance: -
d_gene: TRBD1
v_gene: TRBV30
CDR3nt: TGTGCCTGGCGGACAGGGCGCTTTAGCAGCGGATCCTACAATGAGCAGTTCTTC
CDR3aa: CAWRTGRFSSGSYNEQFF

j_gene: TRBJ1-2
abundance: -
d_gene: TRBD1
v_gene: TRBV2
CDR3nt: TGTGCCAGCAGGGAAGGGGGCAATGGCTACACCTTC
CDR3aa: CASREGGNGYTF

j_gene: TRBJ1-6
abundance: -
d_gene: -
v_gene: TRBV19
CDR3nt: TGTGCCAGTAGTATAGTAGCGGTTACCTATAATTCACCCCTCCACTTT
CDR3aa: CASSIVAVTYNSPLHF

j_gene: TRBJ1-1
abundance: -
d_gene: -
v_gene: TRBV9
CDR3nt: TGTGCCAGCACTCGGACAACGATGAACACTGAAGCTTTCTTT
CDR3aa: CASTRTTMNTEAFF

j_gene: TRBJ1-2
abundance: -
d_gene: -
v_gene: TRBV30
CDR3nt: TGTGCCTGGAGTGGGGGACATCCGCCTTATGGCTACACCTTC
CDR3aa: CAWSGGHPPYGYTF

j_gene: TRBJ1-6
abundance: -
d_gene: TRBD1
v_gene: TRBV6-1
CDR3nt: TGTGCCAGCAGTGAAGACAGGGGTAATTCACCCCTCCACTTT
CDR3aa: CASSEDRGNSPLHF

j_gene: TRBJ1-3
abundance: -
d_gene: -
v_gene: TRBV2
CDR3nt: TGTGCCAGCAGTGTTGTGGGGGCGCCTGGAAACACCATATATTTT
CDR3aa: CASSVVGAPGNTIYF

j_gene: TRBJ1-5
abundance: -
d_gene: -
v_gene: TRBV4-1
CDR3nt: TGCGCCAGCAGCCAAGATGGGGGGGCCCTCAATCAGCCCCAGCATTTT
CDR3aa: CASSQDGGALNQPQHF

j_gene: TRBJ1-1
abundance: -
d_gene: -
v_gene: TRBV5-1
CDR3nt: TGCGCCAGCAAACAGGGCCCAGGTATCACTGAAGCTTTCTTT
CDR3aa: CASKQGPGITEAFF

j_gene: TRBJ2-1
abundance: -
d_gene: TRBD2
v_gene: TRBV29-1
CDR3nt: TGCAGCGTGGGCGTTAGCGGGGCAAATGAGCAGTTCTTC
CDR3aa: CSVGVSGANEQFF

j_gene: TRBJ2-1
abundance: -
d_gene: TRBD2
v_gene: TRBV5-1
CDR3nt: TGCGCCAGCAGCTTAAGCTCCTTACCATTAGCGGGCCTGTTCTTC
CDR3aa: CASSLSSLPLAGLFF

j_gene: TRBJ2-7
abundance: -
d_gene: TRBD2
v_gene: TRBV15
CDR3nt: TGTGCCACCAGCAGTATGTCTAGCGGGAGCGGGCAGTACTTC
CDR3aa: CATSSMSSGSGQYF

j_gene: TRBJ1-1
abundance: -
d_gene: -
v_gene: TRBV30
CDR3nt: TGTGCCTGGAGAGTGGGGGGGCCCATGAACACTGAAGCTTTCTTT
CDR3aa: CAWRVGGPMNTEAFF

j_gene: TRBJ2-3
abundance: -
d_gene: -
v_gene: TRBV24-1
CDR3nt: TGTGCCACCAGTGAGGGGAGGAGGGCCGCAGATACGCAGTATTTT
CDR3aa: CATSEGRRAADTQYF